The T cell receptor beta chain under discussion was sequenced for a study of CD8 T cells in Susac syndrome (dated by TCRdb to about 2019). Regarding the study in general: Repertoire sequencing was used to test whether CD8+ T cell activation and differentiation in Susac syndrome was antigen driven. The investigation overall reported the following: The number of individuals in the TCR sequencing and HLA analysis was acknowledged as relatively small.

RNA was extracted with the RNeasy kit and about 0.5 to 1 ug was reverse transcribed using random hexamers. TCR beta CDR3 regions were amplified with the immunoSEQ multiplex PCR assay covering 54 Vbeta and 13 Jbeta segments. To correct PCR amplification bias, a synthetic template baseline was used for both primer optimization and computational correction. As for the authors' bioinformatics: Only productive sequences were kept, with reads annotated to V, D and J genes according to IMGT and analyzed in immunoSEQ Analyzer. Clonality was computed as one minus Shannon entropy normalized by log2 of the number of productive unique sequences. For each patient and control, public and private clones were evaluated within the 100 most prevalent clones. Clones were defined as Susac-specific if absent from the healthy and MS cohorts, from approximately 1,100 published viral clones and from other ImmuneACCESS disease sequences. TCRdb reanalyzed the raw reads on its own, using fastp at Q25 for trimming and MiXCR for clone calling, and kept in-frame beta chains. Identical CDR3 protein sequences are pooled into one entry, listed with their most common genes and DNA. The V and J calls here are based on TCRdb, not the publication. The sample yields about 190,000 distinct CDR3 sequences; 85% to 95% were counted once. About 0.1% of the sample comes from the top ten.

According to the germline V gene (reference sequence), CDR1 reads DFQATT and CDR2 reads SNEGSKA. Taken from cysteine to phenylalanine, the CDR3 has 13 residues. CDR3 DNA is the only sequence kept; it has 39 bases, read in frame from the first base. V loses 5 bases, J loses 6 bases, and the germline ends lie 17 bases apart. Peripheral blood CD8+ and CD4+ T cells from healthy donors, Susac syndrome patients and multiple sclerosis patients were profiled by high-throughput TCR beta sequencing. The healthy donors served as controls matched for age and sex. Bulk CD8+ and CD4+ T cells were purified by magnetic negative isolation, whereas CD8+ TEMRA cells were enriched by FACS. Blood was collected in EDTA tubes and processed within 24 hours, with PBMCs isolated through density gradient centrifugation. PBMCs intended for TCR sequencing were frozen in liquid nitrogen and were later thawed in a 37 degrees C water bath. A purity of at least 90% was achieved for sorted or isolated CD4+, CD8+ and CD8+ TEMRA cells.

A word on this clonotype: Its antigen remains unidentified. There are no base qualities to consult, and no much larger clone falls within one base.

The clonotype was recovered from a human donor in good health. The sequencing sample was made of CD4+ T cells from PBMCs. The chain employs TRBV20-1 and TRBJ2-7; the D gene is possibly TRBD1, with 6 bases matching. The CDR3 sequence is CSALQGAPGEQYF. The nucleotide sequence reads TGCAGTGCTCTACAGGGTGCCCCTGGCGAGCAGTACTTC.